These 26 T cell receptor beta chains were sequenced from one sample in a study of cytomegalovirus exposure and HLA in healthy donors. A multiplex PCR was run with 60 Vbeta primers and 13 Jbeta primers. Sequenced by immunoSEQ multiplex PCR; TCRdb stores in-frame clones only, minus some. Among about 250,000 clones listed, roughly 85% were seen once. The specimen sequenced was PBMCs. These TCRs come from a girl aged 2-9 years in good health and CMV-seronegative.

This clone came up once. The V and J genes are TRBV6-1 and TRBJ1-5, with D unresolved. The germline gives CDR1 MNHNS, CDR2 SASEGT. The CDR3 spans 15 residues. Trimming removed 4 bases from V and 0 bases from J, with 10 bases in between. CDR3 nucleotide sequence: TGTGCCAGCAGTGTCTTGTTAAATAGCAATCAGCCCCAGCATTTT. Translating gives CASSVLLNSNQPQHF.

CDR3 residues: CASSSPPQGAKLFF. For the CDR3, the DNA is TGTGCCAGCAGCTCCCCCCCACAGGGTGCAAAACTGTTTTTT. The chain combines TRBV11-2 with TRBJ1-4; D perhaps matches TRBD1 (6 bases). In germline, CDR1 is SGHAT, CDR2 FQNNGV. V lost 4 bases and J lost 10, with 16 bases in between. The CDR3 runs to 14 residues. The whole variable domain, remainder taken from reference TRBV11-2 and TRBJ1-4, is EAGVAQSPRYKIIEKRQSVAFWCNPISGHATLYWYQQILGQGPKLLIQFQNNGVVDDSQLPKDRFSAERLKGVDSTLKIQPAKLEDSAVYLCASSSPPQGAKLFFGSGTQLSVL.

V is TRBV11-2 and J is TRBJ2-5; TRBD1 is a possible D gene (5 bases). The V gene's germline CDR1 is SGHAT and CDR2 FQNNGV. This CDR3 is 16 amino acids long. V gave up 0 bases and J gave up 5 bases, with 16 bases separating them. CDR3 loop: CASSLDRVLSGETQYF. CDR3 nucleotides: TGTGCCAGCAGCTTAGACAGGGTTCTTTCTGGGGAGACCCAGTACTTC. Full variable domain (rest looked up from reference TRBV11-2 and TRBJ2-5): EAGVAQSPRYKIIEKRQSVAFWCNPISGHATLYWYQQILGQGPKLLIQFQNNGVVDDSQLPKDRFSAERLKGVDSTLKIQPAKLEDSAVYLCASSLDRVLSGETQYFGPGTRLLVL.

This chain links TRBV5-1 with TRBJ1-6; D gene unclear. The CDR3 is 13 amino acids. Germline V gene lookup returns CDR1 SGHRS and CDR2 YFSETQ. V was cut by 4 bases and J by 7 bases, with 9 bases left in between. The CDR3 DNA reads TGCGCCAGCAGCCACCTCAGGAATTCACCCCTCCACTTT. Encoded protein: CASSHLRNSPLHF.

CDR3 protein: CASSEASSGIYEQYF. The CDR3 DNA sequence: TGTGCCAGCAGTGAAGCGAGTAGCGGAATATACGAGCAGTACTTC. V gene TRBV6-1 combines with J gene TRBJ2-7; TRBD2 is a possible D gene (6 bases). The CDR3 loop spans 15 amino acids. V shed 0 bases and J shed 4 bases, with 13 bases lying between them. CDR1 and CDR2 (germline): MNHNS, SASEGT.

This clone was counted a single time. The chain combines TRBV4-1 with TRBJ1-2; a weak D match, TRBD1 (6 bases). This CDR3 spans 15 amino acids. Deletions cut 5 bases from V and 2 bases from J, with 15 bases between. Germline V gene sequence: CDR1 MGHRA, CDR2 YSYEKL. CDR3 residues: CASSGRDTKNYGYTF. The CDR3 DNA follows: TGCGCCAGCAGCGGCCGGGACACCAAGAACTATGGCTACACCTTC.

The CDR3 protein is CASSPRYSGGYNEQFF. CDR3 sequence (DNA): TGTGCCAGCTCACCGAGATATAGCGGGGGATACAATGAGCAGTTCTTC. This chain links TRBV18 with TRBJ2-1; 9 bases are shared with TRBD2. The V segment lost 3 bases and the J segment 4 bases; nucleotides outside the gene matches: 7. The CDR3 covers 16 residues. The germline V gene encodes CDR1 KGHSH and CDR2 LQKENI.

This chain joins TRBV6-5 and TRBJ1-4, with D possibly being TRBD1 (5 bases). Germline V gene data show CDR1 as MNHEY and CDR2 as SVGAGI. The CDR3 is 13 amino acids. V shed 8 bases and J shed 8 bases, with 15 bases lying between them. The DNA for the CDR3 is TGTGCCAGCCGGCATGACAGTTGGGAAAAACTGTTTTTT. Its protein product is CASRHDSWEKLFF.

This chain connects TRBV4-1 to TRBJ2-3; 7 bases are a match to TRBD2. Germline V gives CDR1 MGHRA, CDR2 YSYEKL. The V segment lost 4 bases and the J segment 2 bases; nucleotides outside the gene matches: 6. CDR3 length: 15 amino acids. CDR3: CASSRLAEITDTQYF. DNA of the CDR3: TGCGCCAGCAGCCGCCTAGCGGAGATCACAGATACGCAGTATTTT.

The rearrangement links TRBV19 to TRBJ1-5; D is unclear. The CDR3 runs 13 residues. The V gene's germline CDR1 is LNHDA and CDR2 SQIVND (reference sequence). Trimming shortened V by 4 bases and J by 4 bases, and 8 bases separated the two germline ends. The CDR3: CASSTVQNQPQHF. DNA of the CDR3: TGTGCCAGTAGTACCGTACAGAATCAGCCCCAGCATTTT. Supplemented by reference TRBV19 and TRBJ1-5, the full variable domain reads DGGITQSPKYLFRKEGQNVTLSCEQNLNHDAMYWYRQDPGQGLRLIYYSQIVNDFQKGDIAEGYSVSREKKESFPLTVTSAQKNPTAFYLCASSTVQNQPQHFGDGTRLSIL.

This clone was seen once. The chain couples TRBV9 to TRBJ2-3; 8 bases fit TRBD2. Germline trimming cut 4 bases from V and 0 bases from J; bases unmatched to any gene: 16. Germline loops: CDR1 SGDLS, CDR2 YYNGEE. This CDR3 contains 19 residues. In DNA, the CDR3 is TGTGCCAGCAGCAGAGAAGACCCGGGACTAGGCCGGAGCACAGATACGCAGTATTTT. Protein product: CASSREDPGLGRSTDTQYF.

This chain links TRBV5-1 with TRBJ1-1; a possible D gene is TRBD1 (6 bases). There are 14 residues in the CDR3. Trimming removed 3 bases at V and 4 bases at J, with 13 bases between. Germline CDR1 reads SGHRS; CDR2 reads YFSETQ. The CDR3 DNA reads TGCGCCAGCAGCTGGGACAATTTGAGCACTGAAGCTTTCTTT. Its protein is CASSWDNLSTEAFF.

Points on this clone: Distinct nucleotide sequences in the sample also encode this CDR3. The rearrangement uses TRBV5-1 and TRBJ2-7, with 8 bases identical to TRBD1. From germline, CDR1 is SGHRS and CDR2 YFSETQ. This CDR3 is 13 amino acids long. J lost 3 bases, V lost 2 bases, and 1 base had no gene match. CDR3 protein: CASSLDRGYEQYF. CDR3 DNA sequence: TGCGCCAGCAGCTTAGACAGGGGCTACGAGCAGTACTTC.

V usage is TRBV6-5 and J usage is TRBJ1-6; 7 bases agree with TRBD1. The CDR3 sequence is 14 residues long. Unmatched junction bases numbered 8, after V lost 6 bases and J lost 9 bases. The germline V gene encodes CDR1 MNHEY and CDR2 SVGAGI. CDR3 sequence: CASSETGFTSPLHF. The DNA of the CDR3 is TGTGCCAGCAGCGAGACAGGGTTTACTTCACCCCTCCACTTT.

This chain uses TRBV29-1 with TRBJ1-1; TRBD1 is a possible D gene (5 bases). Germline V lookup: CDR1 SQVTM, CDR2 ANQGSEA. This CDR3 has 11 amino acids. V lost 3 bases and J lost 10, with 12 bases in between. In nucleotides, the CDR3 is TGCAGCGTTGATGGCGGGGGGAGAGCTTTCTTT. Translation gives CSVDGGGRAFF. The entire variable domain, with the rest obtained from reference TRBV29-1 and TRBJ1-1, is as follows: SAVISQKPSRDICQRGTSLTIQCQVDSQVTMMFWYRQQPGQSLTLIATANQGSEATYESGFVIDKFPISRPNLTFSTLTVSNMSPEDSSIYLCSVDGGGRAFFGQGTRLTVV.

The table lists this clone with a few counts. J is TRBJ2-6 and V is TRBV19, with D perhaps TRBD2 (6 bases). Germline CDR1 reads LNHDA; CDR2 reads SQIVND (reference sequence). V was pared by 6 bases and J by 0 bases, with 12 bases between. CDR3 size: 16 residues. The CDR3 nucleotides are TGTGCCAGTAGAGATAGCGGCCTCTCTGGGGCCAACGTCCTGACTTTC. Encoded protein: CASRDSGLSGANVLTF.

This clone turned up a few times. The rearrangement joins TRBV25-1 to TRBJ2-2; D not resolved. The germline CDR1 and CDR2 sequences are MGHDK and SYGVNS. Trimming took off 1 base at V and 3 bases at J, with 12 bases between the two ends. The CDR3 is made up of 16 amino acids. The CDR3 sequence is CASSESAGLYTGELFF. The CDR3 DNA reads as TGTGCCAGCAGTGAATCTGCAGGCCTCTACACCGGGGAGCTGTTTTTT.

The rearrangement uses TRBV5-4 and TRBJ2-2, with D possibly matching TRBD1 (5 bases). The germline V gene encodes CDR1 SGHNT and CDR2 YYREEE (reference sequence). The length of the CDR3 is 14 residues. Trimming cost V 4 bases and J 1 base, with 8 bases left between them. The DNA for the CDR3 is TGTGCCAGCAGCAGAGGACAGAACACCGGGGAGCTGTTTTTT. It encodes CASSRGQNTGELFF.

The table lists this clone with a few counts. The chain has TRBV6-1 and TRBJ2-5, with 8 nucleotides matching TRBD1. The J call is uncertain, as TRBJ2-7 better fits the DNA end. Germline CDR1 reads MNHNS; CDR2 reads SASEGT. There are 16 residues in the CDR3. The CDR3 region has the DNA TGTGCCAGCAGTGGCCTTCAGGGACAGGATACCTACGAGCAGTACTTC. This codes for CASSGLQGQDTYEQYF.

This clone was picked up one time. The chain combines TRBV10-1 with TRBJ1-1, with 8 bases fitting TRBD1. There are 17 residues in the CDR3. CDR1 and CDR2 from the germline V gene are WNHNN and SYGVQD (reference sequence). The V gene end was trimmed by 0 bases and the J gene end by 0 bases; junction bases not matched to a gene: 6. The CDR3 reads CASSESQTGALNTEAFF. The CDR3 nucleotides are TGCGCCAGCAGTGAGTCTCAGACAGGGGCCTTGAACACTGAAGCTTTCTTT.

V and J are TRBV27 and TRBJ2-3; 10 bases match TRBD1. V shed 3 bases and J 5 bases; nucleotides not matched to a gene: 11. The CDR3 is 17 residues long. Germline CDR1 reads MNHEY; CDR2 reads SMNVEV (reference sequence). The CDR3 region has the DNA TGTGCCAGCAGTTTCACGATCGGACAGGGGGTCAGAGATACGCAGTATTTT. As protein: CASSFTIGQGVRDTQYF.

This clone is a singleton in its sample. This chain uses TRBV6-5 with TRBJ1-2, with a weak D call TRBD1 (5 bases). Germline V gives CDR1 MNHEY, CDR2 SVGAGI. Trimming left V 2 bases short and J 1 base short, with 8 bases between. This CDR3 spans 14 amino acids. CDR3 sequence (DNA): TGTGCCAGCAGTTACAATAGGGGTAACTATGGCTACACCTTC. It is translated as CASSYNRGNYGYTF.

This rearrangement joins TRBV30 to TRBJ2-1, with a possible D match to TRBD2 (6 bases). CDR1 is GTSNPN and CDR2 is SVGIG in the germline V gene (reference sequence). The CDR3 totals 14 residues. V lost 3 bases and J 8 bases, leaving 17 bases between the germline ends. The CDR3 bases are TGTGCCTGGAGCGGGGTCGGGAGTAAATATGAGCAGTTCTTC. Translation: CAWSGVGSKYEQFF.

This clone was found once. The chain employs TRBV19 and TRBJ1-5; D gene ambiguous. The CDR3 covers 15 residues. Germline V gene lookup returns CDR1 LNHDA and CDR2 SQIVND (reference sequence). V lost 6 bases to trimming and J lost 0 bases, with 12 bases between them. CDR3 in amino acids: CASRVRDYSNQPQHF. CDR3 coding DNA: TGTGCCAGTAGAGTCCGGGATTATAGCAATCAGCCCCAGCATTTT.

The chain joins TRBV29-1 to TRBJ2-5; 7 bases are a match to TRBD2. Germline CDR1 is SQVTM and CDR2 is ANQGSEA. After removal of 5 bases from V and 2 bases from J, the junction contained 8 bases not matched to a gene. The CDR3 covers 14 residues. CDR3 residues: CSVLNRAGQETQYF. CDR3 nucleotide sequence: TGCAGCGTTCTTAACAGAGCGGGACAAGAGACCCAGTACTTC.

The CDR3 nucleotides are TGTGCCAGCAGTCGACTAACAGGGTCCACAATGAACACTGAAGCTTTCTTT. This encodes CASSRLTGSTMNTEAFF. V usage is TRBV28 and J usage is TRBJ1-1; D may be TRBD1 (6 bases). Germline V gene sequence: CDR1 MDHEN, CDR2 SYDVKM. The ends were cut back, 5 bases at V and 0 bases at J, with 19 bases in the middle. This CDR3 is 17 amino acids long.